This T cell receptor beta chain was identified in a study of T cells in Graves' hyperthyroidism and ophthalmopathy (dated by TCRdb to about 2019). For the study in its entirety: Peripheral blood samples were taken at the time of initial diagnosis, prior to any treatment. A discovery cohort of roughly 100 patients, about 40 with Graves' ophthalmopathy and approximately 57 with stable Graves' hyperthyroidism, was used to find distinguishing TCR V-J signatures. Prospective prediction of ophthalmopathy was tested in an independent validation cohort consisting of roughly 19 hyperthyroidism patients and approximately 16 patients who later progressed to ophthalmopathy. The 100 discovery patients were divided at random into training and test sets in a 7:3 ratio. In more than five Graves' hyperthyroidism patients, the study also compared T-cell repertoires from thyroid tissue with T-cell repertoires from blood. Following sampling, methimazole starting at 30 mg daily was given to hyperthyroidism patients, and high-dose intravenous methylprednisolone was given to ophthalmopathy patients. The paper reports TCR Vbeta CDR3 sequencing of over 130 peripheral blood samples: approximately 41 ophthalmopathy, about 75 hyperthyroidism and around 17 progressor patients. Study-wide conclusions, independent of this receptor: Most expanded thyroid clonotypes (frequency above 0.001) were also found in blood, which suggests that blood repertoires may mirror thyroid immune responses. In validation, the model predicted progression to ophthalmopathy a median of roughly 6.5 months before onset, with 70% to 71% sensitivity and roughly 77% specificity. No statistical method was used to fix the sample size in advance, and group allocation was not hidden from the investigators. A model built on a 13 V-J signature distinguished ophthalmopathy from stable hyperthyroidism, reaching around 88% sensitivity and around 82% specificity in cross-validation and 80%/75% in testing.

Note on this clonotype: No antigen is known for it. Per-base qualities were not stored, and no clone one base away is much larger.

TCR beta CDR3 regions were amplified from RNA transcripts. A first-round RT-PCR of the TCR CDR3 used the HTBI primer set with the Qiagen OneStep RT-PCR kit. Libraries were constructed in a second round of multiplex PCR, after which size selection and purification were carried out. The libraries were sequenced on an Illumina HiSeq2000 using paired-end 100 bp reads. From the authors' description of their analysis: SOAPnuke was used to process the raw data, throwing out any read that contained adapters or uncalled bases, had a mean Phred below 15, or lacked an exact constant-primer or identifier match. COPE v1.2.5 was used to merge high-quality paired reads, and clonotypes were defined as unique nucleotide sequences. MiTCR v1.1 was used to align the clonotypes against IMGT TRBV, TRBD and TRBJ reference segments. The analysis included only V-J combinations with a frequency above 0.0001, which together covered roughly 99% of the repertoires. The TCS score was defined as F50 (clonal expansion) divided by E x V (chaos), with BLOSUM62-based TCRdist calculated between CDR3 peptides within each V-J. Welch's t-statistics and random forest reduced 500 to 650 V-J features to 13, which were used in a naive Bayes classifier (R e1071). In-frame beta chains were kept once TCRdb had trimmed the public reads at Q25 with fastp and called clones with MiXCR. Every entry covers one CDR3 protein and lists the most common genes and DNA from its rows. TCRdb's processing, not the authors', yielded these V and J calls. The sample table contains a few hundred thousand distinct CDR3 sequences; only one count was recorded for around 15% of them. Approximately 5.3% of the sample is taken by the ten largest.

A patient counted as having stable Graves' hyperthyroidism if no progression to ophthalmopathy occurred over 18 months of follow-up. The hyperthyroidism patients were between 18 and 65 years old and newly diagnosed, with a disease duration of less than 2 months. Patients with uncontrolled infections, other autoimmune diseases, pregnancy or lactation were excluded. Clinical symptoms, serum thyroxine and TRAb, thyroid ultrasound, and orbital computed tomography formed the basis for the diagnoses. PBMCs were isolated from about 9.1 ml of fresh peripheral blood by Ficoll-Paque density gradient centrifugation. Trizol reagent was used to extract total RNA, and RNA quality was then checked on an Agilent 2100 Bioanalyzer. This receptor was obtained from a woman aged 18-30 years with Graves' hyperthyroidism. Material: blood.

In nucleotide form, the sequence is TGCGCCAGCAGCCCGGGACGGGGTAGGTACGAGCAGTACTTC. The translation is CASSPGRGRYEQYF. This sequence uses TRBV5-1 and TRBJ2-7; the D assignment is uncertain and may be TRBD1 or TRBD2, with 5 bases supporting each. A distance of 15 bases separates the germline ends of V and J, which lose 4 bases and 4 bases respectively. Reading the germline V gene gives CDR1 SGHRS and CDR2 YFSETQ. The CDR3 goes from the cysteine to the phenylalanine over 14 residues. Kept here is only the CDR3 DNA, which spans 42 bases and is read in frame from base 1. Outside the CDR3, residues come from the reference TRBV5-1 and TRBJ2-7 proteins, so the full variable domain is: KAGVTQTPRYLIKTRGQQVTLSCSPISGHRSVSWYQQTPGQGLQFLFEYFSETQRNKGNFPGRFSGRQFSNSRSEMNVSTLELGDSALYLCASSPGRGRYEQYFGPGTRLTVT.